This T cell receptor (beta chain) was sequenced in a study of shared clonotypes between healthy human individuals. At the level of the study: For every donor, three CD4 naive, three CD4 memory, two CD8 naive and one CD8 memory plates were used.

Findings and limits, study-wide: Memory subsets generally showed smaller estimated richness than naive subsets did.

CDR3 size: 12 residues. CDR1 and CDR2 from the germline V gene are SGHVS and FQNEAQ. V dropped 5 bases and J dropped 7 bases, with 9 bases sitting between them. This clone was detected a few times. Its antigen is not known. CD4+ cells were split into CD45RA+ naive and CD45RA-negative memory subsets. Genomic DNA belonging to each subset was distributed in equal measure over several immunoSEQ plates. Clones were read by immunoSEQ multiplex PCR, and TCRdb kept only the in-frame ones, dropping some. This table has about 1 million clones, 65% to 75% appearing once. The rearrangement joins TRBV7-8 to TRBJ1-5; possibly TRBD1 for D (5 bases). This receptor was taken from a man between 18 and 35 years old in good health. Sample: memory CD4+ T cells sorted from blood. Stated subset: CD45RA-negative fraction. This CDR3 reads CASSPGGQPQHF. The CDR3 nucleotides read TGTGCCAGCAGCCCGGGGGGGCAGCCCCAGCATTTT.